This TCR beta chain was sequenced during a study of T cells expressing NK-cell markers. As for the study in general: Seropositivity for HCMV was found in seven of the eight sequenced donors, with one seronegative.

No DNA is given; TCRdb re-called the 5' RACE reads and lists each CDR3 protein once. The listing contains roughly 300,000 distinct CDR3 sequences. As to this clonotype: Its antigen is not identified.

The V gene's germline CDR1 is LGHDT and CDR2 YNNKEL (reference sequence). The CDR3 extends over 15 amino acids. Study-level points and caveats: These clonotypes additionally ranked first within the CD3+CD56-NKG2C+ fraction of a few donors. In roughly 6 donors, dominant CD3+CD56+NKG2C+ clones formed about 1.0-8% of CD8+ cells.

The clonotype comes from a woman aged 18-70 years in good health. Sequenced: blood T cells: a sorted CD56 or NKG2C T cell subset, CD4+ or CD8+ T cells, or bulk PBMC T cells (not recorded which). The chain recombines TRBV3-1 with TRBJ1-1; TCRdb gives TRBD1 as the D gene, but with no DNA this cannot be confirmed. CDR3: CASSIAGALSTEAFF.